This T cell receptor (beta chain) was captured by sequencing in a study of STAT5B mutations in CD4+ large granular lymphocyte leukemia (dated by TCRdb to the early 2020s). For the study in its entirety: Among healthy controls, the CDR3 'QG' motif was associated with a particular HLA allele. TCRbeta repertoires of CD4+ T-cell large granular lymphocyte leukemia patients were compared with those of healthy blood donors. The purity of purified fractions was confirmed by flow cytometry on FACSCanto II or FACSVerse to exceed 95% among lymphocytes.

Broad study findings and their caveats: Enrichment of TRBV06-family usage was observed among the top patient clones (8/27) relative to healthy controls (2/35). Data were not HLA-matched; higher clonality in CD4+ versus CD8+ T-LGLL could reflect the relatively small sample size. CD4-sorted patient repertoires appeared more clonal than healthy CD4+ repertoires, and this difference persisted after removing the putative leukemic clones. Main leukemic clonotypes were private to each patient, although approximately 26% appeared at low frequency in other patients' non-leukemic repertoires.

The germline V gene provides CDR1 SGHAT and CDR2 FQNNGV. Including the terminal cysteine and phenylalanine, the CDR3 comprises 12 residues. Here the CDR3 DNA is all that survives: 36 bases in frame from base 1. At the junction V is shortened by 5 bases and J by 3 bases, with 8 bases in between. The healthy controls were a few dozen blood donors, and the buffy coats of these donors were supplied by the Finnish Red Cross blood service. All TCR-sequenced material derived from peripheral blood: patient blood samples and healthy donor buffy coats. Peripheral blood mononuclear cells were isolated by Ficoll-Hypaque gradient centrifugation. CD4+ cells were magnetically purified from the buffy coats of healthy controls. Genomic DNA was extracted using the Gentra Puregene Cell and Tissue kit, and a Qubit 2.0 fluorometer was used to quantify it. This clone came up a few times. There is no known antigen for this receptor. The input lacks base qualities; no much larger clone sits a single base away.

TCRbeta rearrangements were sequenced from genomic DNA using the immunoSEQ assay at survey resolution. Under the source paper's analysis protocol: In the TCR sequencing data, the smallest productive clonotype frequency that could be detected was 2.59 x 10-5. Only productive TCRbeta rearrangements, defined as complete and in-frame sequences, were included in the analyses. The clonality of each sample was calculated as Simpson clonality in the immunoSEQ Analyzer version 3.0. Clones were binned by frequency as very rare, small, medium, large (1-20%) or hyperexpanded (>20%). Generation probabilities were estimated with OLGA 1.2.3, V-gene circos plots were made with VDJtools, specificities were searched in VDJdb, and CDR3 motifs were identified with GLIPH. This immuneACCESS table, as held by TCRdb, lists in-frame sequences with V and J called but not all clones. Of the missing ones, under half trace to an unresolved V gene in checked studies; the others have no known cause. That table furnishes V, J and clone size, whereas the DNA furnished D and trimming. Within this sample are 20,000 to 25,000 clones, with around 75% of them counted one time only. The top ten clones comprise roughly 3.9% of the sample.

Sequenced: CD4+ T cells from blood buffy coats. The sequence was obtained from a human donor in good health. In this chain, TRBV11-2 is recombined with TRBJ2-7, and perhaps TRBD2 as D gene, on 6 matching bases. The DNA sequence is TGTGCCAGCAGCCGTAGCGGCTACGAGCAGTACTTC. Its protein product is CASSRSGYEQYF.